The 18 T cell receptor beta chains listed next were all sequenced from one sample in a study of T-cell memory formation after mild COVID-19. TCRdb reanalysed the 5' RACE reads using MiXCR and keeps one entry per CDR3 protein. The sample lists some 150,000 distinct CDR3 sequences, 6% occurring once. Sequenced material: PBMCs or a T cell subset sorted from them (not recorded which). Receptor source: an adult woman who had mild COVID-19 (a few samples of this study predate the infection). Cell type and time point are not known.

This clonotype was observed a few times. The gene calls are TRBV19 and TRBJ2-7; TRBD2 matches at 11 bases. This CDR3 has 15 residues. Germline V gene sequence: CDR1 LNHDA, CDR2 SQIVND (reference sequence). J lost 0 bases, V lost 6 bases, and 4 bases had no gene match. Written as DNA, the CDR3 is TGTGCCAGTAGACCCGGGACTAGCGGCTCCTACGAGCAGTACTTC. This encodes CASRPGTSGSYEQYF.

This clonotype was seen more than once but under ten times. This rearrangement joins TRBV19 to TRBJ2-1, with TRBD2 matching 7 bases. CDR3 size: 14 residues. CDR1 is LNHDA, CDR2 SQIVND, per germline (reference sequence). Trimming removed 3 bases from V and 2 bases from J; junction bases left unmatched: 1. The CDR3 spells CASSMSGAYNEQFF. The CDR3, as DNA: TGTGCCAGTAGTATGAGCGGGGCCTACAATGAGCAGTTCTTC.

This clonotype was counted once. CDR3 sequence reads: CASSLPQTSEAFF. Written as DNA, the CDR3 is TGTGCCAGCAGCTTACCCCAGACCTCTGAAGCTTTCTTT. The chain couples TRBV11-1 to TRBJ1-1; D is unclear. Germline CDR1 is SGHAT and CDR2 is FQDESV (reference sequence). The CDR3 extends over 13 amino acids. With 2 bases removed from V and 6 bases from J, the gap between germline ends came to 10 bases. The full variable domain, its missing parts supplied by reference TRBV11-1 and TRBJ1-1, is EAEVAQSPRYKITEKSQAVAFWCDPISGHATLYWYRQILGQGPELLVQFQDESVVDDSQLPKDRFSAERLKGVDSTLKIQPAELGDSAMYLCASSLPQTSEAFFGQGTRLTVV.

This clonotype turned up a few times. V and J are TRBV24-1 and TRBJ2-1; possible D gene TRBD1, 5 bases. CDR1 and CDR2 from the germline V gene are KGHDR and SFDVKD. V shed 3 bases and J shed 0 bases, with 14 bases lying between them. The CDR3 length is 17 residues. As DNA, the CDR3 is TGTGCCACCAGTGATGACCCCAGGGTATTCTCCTACAATGAGCAGTTCTTC. This sequence encodes CATSDDPRVFSYNEQFF.

Note on this clonotype: This may arise from a read error, as a much more abundant clone is one base away. This sequence joins TRBV15 and TRBJ1-5; 11 bases match TRBD1. In germline, CDR1 is LNHNV, CDR2 YYDKDF (reference sequence). CDR3 size: 16 residues. The trim removed 8 bases at V and 8 bases at J, leaving 14 bases unmatched. Written as DNA, the CDR3 is TGTGCCACCGGACGGGACAGGGGGAGTTTAAAAAAGCCCCAGCATTTT. Its protein is CATGRDRGSLKKPQHF.

This clonotype was observed many times. The chain employs TRBV9 and TRBJ1-5, with D maybe TRBD1 (5 bases). CDR3 size: 14 residues. Trimming took off 0 bases at V and 4 bases at J, with 8 bases between the two ends. CDR1 SGDLS and CDR2 YYNGEE come from the germline V gene. CDR3 sequence: CASSVGGVNQPQHF. In nucleotides, the CDR3 is TGTGCCAGCAGCGTAGGGGGGGTAAATCAGCCCCAGCATTTT. The whole variable domain, filled in from reference TRBV9 and TRBJ1-5, reads DSGVTQTPKHLITATGQRVTLRCSPRSGDLSVYWYQQSLDQGLQFLIQYYNGEERAKGNILERFSAQQFPDLHSELNLSSLELGDSALYFCASSVGGVNQPQHFGDGTRLSIL.

This clonotype came up a few times. The rearrangement links TRBV7-2 to TRBJ2-1; tentative D call: TRBD2 (6 bases). With 3 bases removed from V and 10 bases from J, the gap between germline ends came to 10 bases. This CDR3 contains 12 residues. Germline V gene lookup returns CDR1 SGHTA and CDR2 FQGNSA. CDR3 nucleotides: TGTGCCAGCAGCTTCCGAGGAGGGGAGCAGTTCTTC. This encodes CASSFRGGEQFF.

In this sample, this clonotype turned up many times. The gene calls are TRBV29-1 and TRBJ1-1, with D maybe TRBD1 (6 bases). Trimming left V 4 bases short and J 0 bases short, with 15 bases between. The germline gives CDR1 SQVTM, CDR2 ANQGSEA. The CDR3 consists of 15 residues. CDR3 nucleotides: TGCAGCGTTGGGGACACCCATAGGGTGAACACTGAAGCTTTCTTT. Its translation is CSVGDTHRVNTEAFF.

At least ten counts were recorded for this clonotype. The CDR3: CSASGTADGYTF. CDR3 DNA sequence: TGCAGTGCTTCCGGGACAGCGGACGGCTACACCTTC. This chain connects TRBV20-1 to TRBJ1-2; 7 nucleotides align to TRBD1. V gave up 5 bases and J gave up 8 bases; unmatched junction bases: 8. Germline values: CDR1 DFQATT, CDR2 SNEGSKA (reference sequence). The CDR3 loop spans 12 amino acids.

This clonotype was recorded a few times. The chain links TRBV7-9 to TRBJ2-1, with 16 bases fitting TRBD2. V shed 5 bases and J 0 bases; nucleotides not matched to a gene: 7. Germline V lookup: CDR1 SEHNR, CDR2 FQNEAQ (reference sequence). The CDR3 covers 19 residues. CDR3 amino acids: CASSQLGLAGGSSYNEQFF. The CDR3 DNA reads TGTGCCAGCAGCCAACTGGGACTAGCGGGGGGGAGCTCCTACAATGAGCAGTTCTTC.

The chain uses TRBV29-1 and TRBJ2-5, with D perhaps TRBD1 (5 bases). Per germline, CDR1 SQVTM and CDR2 ANQGSEA. V was clipped by 6 bases and J by 1 base, with 18 bases between them. This CDR3 has 15 residues. The CDR3 DNA reads TGCAGCGTCAGCTATGGGGCTGCTCTCCAAGAGACCCAGTACTTC. Translated, it gives CSVSYGAALQETQYF.

The J gene is TRBJ1-4, the V gene TRBV7-9; D is uncertain. Between the trimmed V and J ends, which lost 1 base and 3 bases, there was a span of 9 bases. There are 15 residues in the CDR3. CDR1 SEHNR and CDR2 FQNEAQ come from the germline V gene (reference sequence). Here the CDR3 reads CASSLEWGANEKLFF. CDR3 sequence (DNA): TGTGCCAGCAGCTTAGAATGGGGAGCTAATGAAAAACTGTTTTTT.

CDR3 nucleotide sequence: TGTGCCAGCAGTTTGTCTCGGGGGACTGAAGCTTTCTTT. The encoded protein is CASSLSRGTEAFF. This sequence joins TRBV12-3 or TRBV12-4 and TRBJ1-1; D is perhaps TRBD1 (5 bases). Trimming pared 3 bases from V and 5 bases from J, leaving 10 bases between. The CDR3 loop spans 13 amino acids.

This clonotype was recorded a few times. This chain connects TRBV7-2 to TRBJ1-2; 7 bases match TRBD1. The ends lost 6 bases at V and 4 bases at J; junction bases unmatched: 5. This CDR3 is 13 amino acids long. Germline loops: CDR1 SGHTA, CDR2 FQGNSA. DNA of the CDR3: TGTGCCAGCAGATACAGGGGACCCTATGGCTACACCTTC. Amino acid sequence: CASRYRGPYGYTF.

In this sample, this clonotype turned up many times. This rearrangement joins TRBV5-1 to TRBJ1-6; 7 positions agree with TRBD1. The germline V gene encodes CDR1 SGHRS and CDR2 YFSETQ. The length of the CDR3 is 16 residues. Losses at the gene ends were 5 bases for V and 6 bases for J; bases not matched to a gene: 11. CDR3 sequence reads: CASSSTGDGANSPLHF. DNA of the CDR3: TGCGCCAGCAGTTCAACAGGGGACGGGGCTAATTCACCCCTCCACTTT.

The CDR3 DNA reads TGCAGTGCTAGAGCCGCCCGAGCAGGGCCGGAGACCCAGTACTTC. It encodes CSARAARAGPETQYF. The V and J genes are TRBV20-1 and TRBJ2-5, with D perhaps matching TRBD1 (5 bases). Between the trimmed V and J ends, which lost 1 base and 5 bases, there was a span of 17 bases. From germline, CDR1 is DFQATT and CDR2 SNEGSKA (reference sequence). CDR3 length equals 15 residues.

Ten or more counts support this clonotype. V is TRBV20-1 and J is TRBJ2-1, with 10 nucleotides matching TRBD2. Germline loops: CDR1 DFQATT, CDR2 SNEGSKA (reference sequence). Unmatched junction bases numbered 13, after V lost 1 base and J lost 4 bases. CDR3 length: 18 residues. In DNA, the CDR3 is TGCAGTGCTAGAGTTCGGGTTATAGCGGGAGGACCTTACAATGAGCAGTTCTTC. It is translated as CSARVRVIAGGPYNEQFF.

This clonotype was counted ten times or more. This sequence joins TRBV7-2 and TRBJ1-6; D is ambiguous. This CDR3 spans 14 amino acids. Germline CDR1 SGHTA, CDR2 FQGNSA. Trimming stripped 3 bases from V and 10 bases from J, with 13 bases between. CDR3 DNA: TGTGCCAGCAGCTTCGAGAGGGTTCGATCACCCCTCCACTTT. This translates into CASSFERVRSPLHF.